The 25 T cell receptor beta chains below come from one sample, sequenced in a study of STAT5B mutations in CD4+ large granular lymphocyte leukemia. Clones were sequenced by immunoSEQ multiplex PCR, and TCRdb holds only the in-frame ones, with some missing. The sample contains 20,000 to 25,000 clones, less than 80% of which appear only once. The sequencing sample was made of CD4+ T cells from blood buffy coats. These receptors all stem from a human donor in good health.

CDR3 coding DNA: TGTGCCAGCAACTCCTTGGGGGGTTCAACATCCCCCTACGAGCAGTACTTC. Amino acids: CASNSLGGSTSPYEQYF. The chain carries TRBV28 and TRBJ2-7, with D maybe TRBD2 (6 bases). Germline V gene data show CDR1 as MDHEN and CDR2 as SYDVKM. The CDR3 runs to 17 residues. V lost 7 bases, J lost 2 bases, and 24 bases lay in between.

The rearrangement joins TRBV19 to TRBJ2-5; no definite D call. The length of the CDR3 is 13 residues. Between the trimmed V and J ends, which lost 6 bases and 2 bases, there was a span of 10 bases. From germline, CDR1 is LNHDA and CDR2 SQIVND (reference sequence). The CDR3 region has the DNA TGTGCCAGTAGCGCCTCAGGACAAGAGACCCAGTACTTC. Translating it yields CASSASGQETQYF.

The V and J genes are TRBV18 and TRBJ2-7; 7 bases fit TRBD1. The germline V gene encodes CDR1 KGHSH and CDR2 LQKENI. Trimming took 1 base from V and 7 from J; bases not matched to a gene: 7. This CDR3 has 14 residues. The CDR3 loop is CASSPLQGDREQYF. CDR3 DNA: TGTGCCAGCTCACCACTCCAGGGGGACCGAGAGCAGTACTTC.

The chain is built from TRBV10-3 and TRBJ1-1; no firm D call. The CDR3 sequence is 11 residues long. Germline CDR1 and CDR2: ENHRY and SYGVKD. With 8 bases removed from V and 5 bases from J, the gap between germline ends came to 9 bases. The CDR3 reads CAISTGTEAFF. The CDR3 bases are TGTGCCATCTCCACCGGGACTGAAGCTTTCTTT.

This clone appeared a few times. The chain recombines TRBV7-9 with TRBJ2-7, with 8 bases matching TRBD2. The CDR3 sequence is 15 residues long. The V gene's germline CDR1 is SEHNR and CDR2 FQNEAQ (reference sequence). Losses at the gene ends were 0 bases for V and 5 bases for J; bases not matched to a gene: 6. The CDR3 DNA reads TGTGCCAGCAGCTTAGCGAGCGGGGGCAAGGACGAGCAGTACTTC. Residues: CASSLASGGKDEQYF.

This chain connects TRBV7-2 to TRBJ2-3, with 10 bases identical to TRBD1. This CDR3 has 16 residues. CDR1 SGHTA and CDR2 FQGNSA come from the germline V gene. V was pared by 5 bases and J by 4 bases, with 9 bases of the junction left unmatched. This chain's CDR3 is CASSLTGQGWADTQYF. In nucleotides, the CDR3 is TGTGCCAGCAGCCTTACGGGACAGGGGTGGGCAGATACGCAGTATTTT.

The CDR3 sequence: CASSLTFSHMWAEAFF. The CDR3 DNA follows: TGTGCCAGCAGCTTAACGTTCTCCCACATGTGGGCTGAAGCTTTCTTT. V is TRBV7-2 and J is TRBJ1-1, with D unclear. CDR3 length: 16 amino acids. Germline CDR1 and CDR2: SGHTA and FQGNSA. Trimming removed 2 bases from V and 6 bases from J, with 19 bases in between.

The rearrangement uses TRBV4-3 and TRBJ1-2; D is possibly TRBD1 (5 bases). The germline V and J ends were trimmed by 4 bases and 7 bases, with 19 bases remaining between them. The CDR3 spans 15 residues. The germline gives CDR1 LGHNA, CDR2 YSLEER. For the CDR3, the DNA is TGCGCCAGCAGCCCTCCGAATCCAGGGAGAATTGGCTACACCTTC. Protein product: CASSPPNPGRIGYTF.

The CDR3 DNA is TGTGCCAGCAGCTACGTGGGGTCGAACACTGAAGCTTTCTTT. It codes for CASSYVGSNTEAFF. This chain uses TRBV5-8 with TRBJ1-1; D uncertain. V dropped 3 bases and J dropped 1 base, with 10 bases sitting between them. CDR1 and CDR2 (germline): SGHTS, YDEGEE. The CDR3 has 14 amino acids. Full variable domain (outside the CDR3, taken from reference TRBV5-8 and TRBJ1-1): EAGVTQSPTHLIKTRGQQATLRCSPISGHTSVYWYQQALGLGLQFLLWYDEGEERNRGNFPPRFSGRQFPNYSSELNVNALELEDSALYLCASSYVGSNTEAFFGQGTRLTVV.

This sequence joins TRBV6-5 and TRBJ1-6, with D hard to call. Deletions cut 7 bases from V and 10 bases from J, with 20 bases between. Germline V gene sequence: CDR1 MNHEY, CDR2 SVGAGI. The CDR3 has 15 residues. The CDR3 is CASNSRPIHASPLHF. DNA for the CDR3: TGTGCCAGCAATTCTCGGCCCATTCATGCGTCACCCCTCCACTTT.

The chain links TRBV4-3 to TRBJ1-5, with D unresolved. The CDR3 runs to 13 residues. Germline V lookup: CDR1 LGHNA, CDR2 YSLEER. V dropped 0 bases and J dropped 6 bases, with 6 bases sitting between them. The CDR3: CASSQEKGQPQHF. CDR3 DNA sequence: TGCGCCAGCAGCCAAGAGAAGGGTCAGCCCCAGCATTTT.

The chain couples TRBV7-2 to TRBJ1-2; 8 bases agree with TRBD1. Per germline, CDR1 SGHTA and CDR2 FQGNSA. Trimming cost V 4 bases and J 2 bases; bases outside gene matches: 6. The CDR3 totals 15 residues. In DNA, the CDR3 is TGTGCCAGCAGCTCCGGACAGGGTTGGAACTATGGCTACACCTTC. Amino acid sequence: CASSSGQGWNYGYTF.

This chain links TRBV11-1 with TRBJ2-7, with 9 bases fitting TRBD1. Germline lookup yields CDR1 SGHAT and CDR2 FQDESV (reference sequence). With 5 bases clipped from V and 6 bases from J, the junction kept 8 bases outside the gene matches. This CDR3 comprises 14 residues. For the CDR3, the DNA is TGTGCCAGCAGCCCCACAGGGGGCAAAGGCGAGCAGTACTTC. Its protein product is CASSPTGGKGEQYF.

V is TRBV11-2 and J is TRBJ1-2, with D unresolved. With 6 bases removed from V and 2 bases from J, the gap between germline ends came to 16 bases. CDR1 is SGHAT and CDR2 is FQNNGV in the germline V gene. This CDR3 spans 15 amino acids. The CDR3, as DNA: TGTGCCAGCAGACCGTTAACCCGGTGGAACTATGGCTACACCTTC. This codes for CASRPLTRWNYGYTF.

V is TRBV5-4 and J is TRBJ2-1; 8 bases fit TRBD1. V trimming: 1 base; J trimming: 8 bases; junction bases outside the gene matches: 8. CDR3 length: 15 amino acids. In germline, CDR1 is SGHNT, CDR2 YYREEE (reference sequence). CDR3 nucleotide sequence: TGTGCCAGCAGCTTGCAGGACAGGGAGGTACATGAGCAGTTCTTC. This codes for CASSLQDREVHEQFF. The whole variable domain, remainder taken from reference TRBV5-4 and TRBJ2-1, is ETGVTQSPTHLIKTRGQQVTLRCSSQSGHNTVSWYQQALGQGPQFIFQYYREEENGRGNFPPRFSGLQFPNYSSELNVNALELDDSALYLCASSLQDREVHEQFFGPGTRLTVL.

In its sample, this clone was seen once. The chain is built from TRBV19 and TRBJ2-5; 10 bases map to TRBD1. V lost 5 bases and J lost 5; bases outside the gene matches: 5. Germline values: CDR1 LNHDA, CDR2 SQIVND (reference sequence). This CDR3 is 14 amino acids long. As DNA, the CDR3 is TGTGCCAGTAGTTGGACAGGGGGACGGGAGACCCAGTACTTC. It yields the protein CASSWTGGRETQYF.

The chain couples TRBV7-2 to TRBJ1-1; no definite D call. This CDR3 comprises 14 residues. The germline V gene has CDR1 SGHTA and CDR2 FQGNSA. The germline V and J ends were trimmed by 5 bases and 3 bases, with 13 bases remaining between them. The CDR3 DNA sequence: TGTGCCAGCAGCCGCGCGCGGGAGGACACTGAAGCTTTCTTT. This codes for CASSRAREDTEAFF.

This clone showed up just a few times. The chain links TRBV10-2 to TRBJ1-6, with D hard to call. V dropped 10 bases and J dropped 3 bases, with 10 bases sitting between them. The CDR3 consists of 13 residues. Per germline, CDR1 WSHSY and CDR2 SAAADI. The CDR3 protein is CATRTDYNSPLHF. In DNA, the CDR3 is TGCGCCACCCGGACGGACTATAATTCACCCCTCCACTTT.

The CDR3 DNA is TGCGCCAGCAGCTTGGAGGGGGCACCTTCGAACACTGAAGCTTTCTTT. Translated, it gives CASSLEGAPSNTEAFF. The V call is TRBV5-1, the J call TRBJ1-1, with 7 positions matching TRBD1. This CDR3 spans 16 amino acids. Trimming at V came to 0 bases and at J to 1 base, leaving 6 bases not matched to a gene. Germline V CDR1 and CDR2: SGHRS, YFSETQ. The full variable domain, with the rest looked up from reference TRBV5-1 and TRBJ1-1, is KAGVTQTPRYLIKTRGQQVTLSCSPISGHRSVSWYQQTPGQGLQFLFEYFSETQRNKGNFPGRFSGRQFSNSRSEMNVSTLELGDSALYLCASSLEGAPSNTEAFFGQGTRLTVV.

Only a few counts were recorded for this clone. V usage is TRBV18 and J usage is TRBJ1-5, with a tentative D call TRBD1 (6 bases). The CDR3 length is 15 residues. Per the germline V gene, CDR1 is KGHSH and CDR2 is LQKENI. Between the trimmed V and J ends, which lost 3 bases and 2 bases, there was a span of 11 bases. Here the CDR3 reads CASSPPGAGNQPQHF. The CDR3 bases are TGTGCCAGCTCACCGCCAGGGGCAGGCAATCAGCCCCAGCATTTT.

This sequence joins TRBV27 and TRBJ2-7, with TRBD1 matching 8 bases. This CDR3 is built from 16 residues. V was clipped by 2 bases and J by 3 bases; unmatched bases: 9. Germline CDR1 MNHEY, CDR2 SMNVEV (reference sequence). CDR3 sequence reads: CASSLVPRDRSYEQYF. The CDR3 DNA sequence: TGTGCCAGCAGTTTAGTCCCTAGGGACAGGAGCTACGAGCAGTACTTC.

The V call is TRBV18, the J call TRBJ2-2; 10 positions agree with TRBD1. The V and J ends lost 3 bases and 4 bases, in that order; junction bases with no gene match: 5. Per germline, CDR1 KGHSH and CDR2 LQKENI. The CDR3 sequence is 16 residues long. The CDR3 DNA reads as TGTGCCAGCTCACCCAGACAGGGGGCGGTCACCGGGGAGCTGTTTTTT. It translates to CASSPRQGAVTGELFF.

The V and J genes are TRBV6-1 and TRBJ2-7; 9 bases are a match to TRBD2. Trimming removed 0 bases from V and 3 bases from J; junction bases left unmatched: 3. The CDR3 runs to 15 residues. The V gene's germline CDR1 is MNHNS and CDR2 SASEGT. The CDR3 coding sequence is TGTGCCAGCAGTGAAGCGGAGACTAGCGGCTACGAGCAGTACTTC. Translating it yields CASSEAETSGYEQYF.

The V gene is TRBV5-5, the J gene TRBJ2-7, with D tentatively TRBD1 (5 bases). The V end lost 6 bases, the J end lost 0 bases, and 22 bases lay between the germline ends. CDR1 is SGHKS, CDR2 YYEKEE, per germline (reference sequence). The CDR3 has 17 amino acids. CDR3 nucleotide sequence: TGTGCCAGCACCCGAACAGGTACCTTATCAAGCTCCTACGAGCAGTACTTC. Protein: CASTRTGTLSSSYEQYF.

The rearrangement links TRBV5-6 to TRBJ2-3, with 11 bases identical to TRBD2. This CDR3 spans 16 amino acids. Germline-derived CDR1 and CDR2 are SGHDT and YYEEEE. Germline trimming cut 4 bases from V and 7 bases from J; bases unmatched to any gene: 11. CDR3 protein: CASSGGVAGGRYTQYF. The CDR3 DNA is TGTGCCAGCAGCGGAGGGGTAGCGGGGGGGCGTTATACGCAGTATTTT. The whole variable domain, remainder taken from reference TRBV5-6 and TRBJ2-3, is DAGVTQSPTHLIKTRGQQVTLRCSPKSGHDTVSWYQQALGQGPQFIFQYYEEEERQRGNFPDRFSGHQFPNYSSELNVNALLLGDSALYLCASSGGVAGGRYTQYFGPGTRLTVL.